These 21 T cell receptor beta chains originate from one sample sequenced in a study of shared clonotypes between healthy human individuals. This table comes from immunoSEQ multiplex PCR, and its TCRdb copy is limited to in-frame clones, with some not included. This sample has 2,500,000 or so clones, with approximately 93% found just once. Sequencing was carried out using naive CD4+ T cells from PBMCs. Subset given: CD45RA+ positively selected. Receptors originate from a man younger than 35 in good health. Some clones in this sample may be carry-over from other donors' samples.

The genes are TRBV5-1 and TRBJ1-2; tentatively, D is TRBD1 (5 bases). V was trimmed by 0 bases and J by 2 bases, leaving 14 bases between them. This CDR3 region has 16 residues. The germline CDR1 and CDR2 sequences are SGHRS and YFSETQ. The CDR3 spells CASSLAPTGGNYGYTF. The CDR3 nucleotides are TGCGCCAGCAGCTTGGCCCCGACGGGGGGGAACTATGGCTACACCTTC.

This chain uses TRBV28 with TRBJ1-5, with 7 bases matching TRBD1. The CDR3 sequence is 15 residues long. Germline-derived CDR1 and CDR2 are MDHEN and SYDVKM. Trimming removed 8 bases from V and 4 bases from J; junction bases left unmatched: 11. CDR3 amino acids: CASSLGGERNQPQHF. As DNA, the CDR3 is TGTGCCAGCTCTTTAGGGGGCGAACGAAATCAGCCCCAGCATTTT.

The gene calls are TRBV15 and TRBJ2-3, with 9 positions matching TRBD2. Trimming cost V 3 bases and J 6 bases; bases outside gene matches: 10. The germline gives CDR1 LNHNV, CDR2 YYDKDF (reference sequence). This CDR3 contains 16 residues. The CDR3 DNA reads TGTGCCACCAGCAGTATTGCCGGGACTAGCAAGGATACGCAGTATTTT. This codes for CATSSIAGTSKDTQYF.

V and J are TRBV5-1 and TRBJ2-7; 7 positions agree with TRBD1. V gave up 4 bases and J gave up 6 bases; unmatched junction bases: 7. Germline CDR1 reads SGHRS; CDR2 reads YFSETQ. The CDR3 runs to 13 residues. The CDR3 loop is CASSTWTGFEQYF. DNA for the CDR3: TGCGCCAGCAGCACGTGGACAGGCTTCGAGCAGTACTTC. The whole variable domain, filled in from reference TRBV5-1 and TRBJ2-7, reads KAGVTQTPRYLIKTRGQQVTLSCSPISGHRSVSWYQQTPGQGLQFLFEYFSETQRNKGNFPGRFSGRQFSNSRSEMNVSTLELGDSALYLCASSTWTGFEQYFGPGTRLTVT.

The CDR3 loop is CASSSSTGGRGTEAFF. CDR3 in DNA: TGTGCCAGCAGCTCGTCTACAGGGGGAAGAGGCACTGAAGCTTTCTTT. The V and J genes are TRBV9 and TRBJ1-1; 8 bases fit TRBD1. The CDR3 runs 16 residues. With V trimmed by 4 bases and J by 4 bases, 12 bases remained unmatched. The germline CDR1 and CDR2 sequences are SGDLS and YYNGEE. The full variable domain, rest sourced from reference TRBV9 and TRBJ1-1, is DSGVTQTPKHLITATGQRVTLRCSPRSGDLSVYWYQQSLDQGLQFLIQYYNGEERAKGNILERFSAQQFPDLHSELNLSSLELGDSALYFCASSSSTGGRGTEAFFGQGTRLTVV.

The chain is built from TRBV11-2 and TRBJ2-7; 8 nucleotides match TRBD2. The CDR3 has 17 amino acids. Germline loops: CDR1 SGHAT, CDR2 FQNNGV. The V gene end was trimmed by 6 bases and the J gene end by 1 base; junction bases not matched to a gene: 14. Here the CDR3 DNA reads TGTGCCAGCAGGCCCGGACTAGCCGGATTGGGGTCCTACGAGCAGTACTTC. It is translated as CASRPGLAGLGSYEQYF. Variable domain in full (rest from reference TRBV11-2 and TRBJ2-7): EAGVAQSPRYKIIEKRQSVAFWCNPISGHATLYWYQQILGQGPKLLIQFQNNGVVDDSQLPKDRFSAERLKGVDSTLKIQPAKLEDSAVYLCASRPGLAGLGSYEQYFGPGTRLTVT.

This clone has just one count. The chain is built from TRBV5-1 and TRBJ2-5, with D hard to call. Between the trimmed V and J ends, which lost 5 bases and 5 bases, there was a span of 13 bases. The CDR3 runs 13 residues. The germline gives CDR1 SGHRS, CDR2 YFSETQ. CDR3 DNA sequence: TGCGCCAGCAGACCTAGTTTCCGGGAGACCCAGTACTTC. Translated: CASRPSFRETQYF. Variable domain in full (rest from reference TRBV5-1 and TRBJ2-5): KAGVTQTPRYLIKTRGQQVTLSCSPISGHRSVSWYQQTPGQGLQFLFEYFSETQRNKGNFPGRFSGRQFSNSRSEMNVSTLELGDSALYLCASRPSFRETQYFGPGTRLLVL.

The gene calls are TRBV5-1 and TRBJ2-5; 7 bases line up with TRBD2. V shed 6 bases and J 3 bases; nucleotides not matched to a gene: 17. Germline CDR1 is SGHRS and CDR2 is YFSETQ. The CDR3 covers 17 residues. The CDR3 here is CASTLGAGVVPEETQYF. In DNA form, the CDR3 reads TGCGCCAGCACACTAGGGGCGGGAGTGGTCCCCGAAGAGACCCAGTACTTC.

CDR3 sequence: CASGPDRGAYNEQFF. CDR3 bases: TGTGCTAGTGGTCCGGACAGGGGGGCCTACAATGAGCAGTTCTTC. The chain links TRBV12-5 to TRBJ2-1, with TRBD1 matching 10 bases. Germline lookup yields CDR1 LGHNT and CDR2 FRNRAP. The CDR3 consists of 15 residues. The V and J ends lost 5 bases and 2 bases, in that order; junction bases with no gene match: 3.

The V gene is TRBV6-5, the J gene TRBJ1-1, with D hard to call. V shed 9 bases and J shed 5 bases, with 16 bases lying between them. Germline lookup yields CDR1 MNHEY and CDR2 SVGAGI. The CDR3 spans 13 residues. For the CDR3, the DNA is TGTGCCAGTTTTGGTAGGTGGGTTACTGAAGCTTTCTTT. Protein product: CASFGRWVTEAFF.

V gene TRBV29-1 combines with J gene TRBJ1-1, with unresolved D. The length of the CDR3 is 11 residues. V lost 7 bases and J 1 base, leaving 7 bases between the germline ends. Germline lookup yields CDR1 SQVTM and CDR2 ANQGSEA. The CDR3 region is CSGSQNTEAFF. Here the CDR3 DNA reads TGCAGCGGGTCACAGAACACTGAAGCTTTCTTT.

This chain joins TRBV5-4 and TRBJ2-3, with TRBD2 identical over 10 bases. Germline V gene data show CDR1 as SGHNT and CDR2 as YYREEE (reference sequence). The length of the CDR3 is 17 residues. V lost 0 bases, J lost 4 bases, and 8 bases stayed unmatched. This chain's CDR3 is CASSLGHGTSVADTQYF. The DNA for the CDR3 is TGTGCCAGCAGCTTGGGACACGGGACTAGCGTGGCAGATACGCAGTATTTT.

This sequence joins TRBV6-6 and TRBJ2-5; no definite D call. Trimming cost V 6 bases and J 2 bases, with 10 bases left between them. The CDR3 runs to 13 residues. From germline, CDR1 is MNHNY and CDR2 SVGAGI (reference sequence). In DNA, the CDR3 is TGTGCCAGCAGACGGTTGGTACAAGAGACCCAGTACTTC. As protein: CASRRLVQETQYF.

The gene calls are TRBV2 and TRBJ2-7; no clear D. The V gene's germline CDR1 is SNHLY and CDR2 FYNNEI. Deletions cut 3 bases from V and 3 bases from J, with 12 bases between. The CDR3 runs 14 residues. In DNA, the CDR3 is TGTGCCAGCAGTGATGGGAACGGCCGCTACGAGCAGTACTTC. Translation gives CASSDGNGRYEQYF. Variable domain in full (rest from reference TRBV2 and TRBJ2-7): EPEVTQTPSHQVTQMGQEVILRCVPISNHLYFYWYRQILGQKVEFLVSFYNNEISEKSEIFDDQFSVERPDGSNFTLKIRSTKLEDSAMYFCASSDGNGRYEQYFGPGTRLTVT.

This clone appeared a single time. This chain links TRBV6-5 with TRBJ2-1, with unresolved D. Trimming stripped 8 bases from V and 4 bases from J, with 12 bases between. Germline CDR1 reads MNHEY; CDR2 reads SVGAGI. The CDR3 length is 13 residues. CDR3 region: CASGPDRYNEQFF. CDR3 in DNA: TGTGCCAGCGGACCCGATCGGTACAATGAGCAGTTCTTC.

The chain links TRBV5-1 to TRBJ2-5; D may be TRBD1 (5 bases). The CDR3 runs to 16 residues. Looked up from germline, CDR1 is SGHRS and CDR2 is YFSETQ. V was clipped by 4 bases and J by 5 bases, with 21 bases between them. The chain's CDR3 is CASSPLGPGLAETQYF. DNA of the CDR3: TGCGCCAGCAGCCCTCTAGGGCCAGGGCTCGCGGAGACCCAGTACTTC. The entire variable domain, with the rest obtained from reference TRBV5-1 and TRBJ2-5, is as follows: KAGVTQTPRYLIKTRGQQVTLSCSPISGHRSVSWYQQTPGQGLQFLFEYFSETQRNKGNFPGRFSGRQFSNSRSEMNVSTLELGDSALYLCASSPLGPGLAETQYFGPGTRLLVL.

The chain is built from TRBV19 and TRBJ2-1; TRBD2 matches 7 bases. In germline, CDR1 is LNHDA, CDR2 SQIVND (reference sequence). The CDR3 consists of 16 residues. V shed 6 bases, J shed 10 bases, and the junction held 18 bases outside the gene matches. The CDR3, as DNA: TGTGCCAGTAGCGACCCTCGGGAGACTAGCCCCGACGAGCAGTTCTTC. Protein sequence: CASSDPRETSPDEQFF.

This chain uses TRBV7-2 with TRBJ2-1; 12 bases are shared with TRBD2. Germline CDR1 is SGHTA and CDR2 is FQGNSA. The length of the CDR3 is 18 residues. V was clipped by 5 bases and J by 0 bases; unmatched bases: 8. CDR3 bases: TGTGCCAGCAGCAACGGACTAGCGGGATTGAGCTCCTACAATGAGCAGTTCTTC. Amino acid sequence: CASSNGLAGLSSYNEQFF.

The chain employs TRBV6-1 and TRBJ1-1; TRBD1 might be the D (5 bases). Trimming cost V 6 bases and J 0 bases, with 11 bases left between them. CDR3 length: 14 amino acids. In germline, CDR1 is MNHNS, CDR2 SASEGT. CDR3 nucleotides: TGTGCCAGCAGACGCGACAGCATGAACACTGAAGCTTTCTTT. It specifies CASRRDSMNTEAFF.

The CDR3, as DNA: TGTGCCAGCAGTGAAGCCCAGCTAGCGGGAGTTTACAATGAGCAGTTCTTC. Translating gives CASSEAQLAGVYNEQFF. The V call is TRBV6-1, the J call TRBJ2-1; TRBD2 agrees at 10 bases. The V segment lost 0 bases and the J segment 4 bases; nucleotides outside the gene matches: 6. CDR1 and CDR2 (germline): MNHNS, SASEGT. This CDR3 contains 17 residues.

The chain joins TRBV29-1 to TRBJ2-3; possible D gene TRBD2, 6 bases. The germline V gene has CDR1 SQVTM and CDR2 ANQGSEA. V was cut by 5 bases and J by 0 bases, with 12 bases left in between. The CDR3 totals 14 residues. CDR3 in DNA: TGCAGCGTTTTTTACAGCGGGAGCACAGATACGCAGTATTTT. Amino acids: CSVFYSGSTDTQYF.